The 30 T cell receptor beta chains in this list originate from one sample, sequenced in a study of cytotoxic CD8 clonotypes in ibrutinib-treated CLL. The data were produced by immunoSEQ multiplex PCR, yet TCRdb's version contains in-frame clones alone and is incomplete. Of some 200,000 clones listed, approximately 70% are singletons. The source material was PBMCs, sampled after 12 months of ibrutinib treatment. All receptors come from a human donor with chronic lymphocytic leukemia.

The rearrangement joins TRBV2 to TRBJ1-4; D gene ambiguous. V was clipped by 3 bases and J by 7 bases, with 12 bases between them. The germline V gene encodes CDR1 SNHLY and CDR2 FYNNEI. The CDR3 contains 14 residues. For the CDR3, the DNA is TGTGCCAGCAGTGAGTGGATGCTAGGTGAAAAACTGTTTTTT. Its protein product is CASSEWMLGEKLFF.

In DNA, the CDR3 is TGCGCCAGCAGCTTGGTGGGCGGAAGTATTAGCTCTGGAAACACCATATATTTT. Amino acid sequence: CASSLVGGSISSGNTIYF. The rearrangement uses TRBV5-1 and TRBJ1-3, with D uncertain. CDR1 and CDR2 (germline): SGHRS, YFSETQ. V was clipped by 0 bases and J by 0 bases, with 16 bases between them. This CDR3 spans 18 amino acids.

This clone has just one count. V is TRBV11-3 and J is TRBJ2-3; TRBD2 is a possible D gene (7 bases). CDR1 and CDR2 from the germline V gene are SGHNT and YENEEA. There are 15 residues in the CDR3. Trimming shortened V by 3 bases and J by 4 bases, and 14 bases separated the two germline ends. The CDR3 sequence: CASSFGGGAADTQYF. As DNA, the CDR3 is TGTGCCAGCAGCTTTGGAGGGGGGGCCGCAGATACGCAGTATTTT. Drawing the rest from reference TRBV11-3 and TRBJ2-3, the complete variable domain is EAGVVQSPRYKIIEKKQPVAFWCNPISGHNTLYWYLQNLGQGPELLIRYENEEAVDDSQLPKDRFSAERLKGVDSTLKIQPAELGDSAVYLCASSFGGGAADTQYFGPGTRLTVL.

The rearrangement links TRBV19 to TRBJ1-3; no definite D call. The CDR3 consists of 8 residues. Germline V gives CDR1 LNHDA, CDR2 SQIVND (reference sequence). The CDR3 spells CAKDTIYF. Here the CDR3 DNA reads TGTGCGAAGGACACCATATATTTT.

The chain combines TRBV29-1 with TRBJ2-1; D gene ambiguous. This CDR3 spans 13 amino acids. The germline gives CDR1 SQVTM, CDR2 ANQGSEA. V dropped 6 bases and J dropped 1 base, with 10 bases sitting between them. CDR3 sequence (DNA): TGCAGCGTCCCAATTATATCCTACAATGAGCAGTTCTTC. Encoded protein: CSVPIISYNEQFF.

This clone was picked up a small number of times. This chain joins TRBV6-6 and TRBJ1-2; 7 nucleotides align to TRBD1. The CDR3 has 13 residues. The germline V gene encodes CDR1 MNHNY and CDR2 SVGAGI (reference sequence). V dropped 6 bases and J dropped 2; count of bases not matched to a gene: 3. The CDR3 DNA reads as TGTGCCAGCAGACCGACAGGGAACTATGGCTACACCTTC. It codes for CASRPTGNYGYTF.

This chain connects TRBV4-2 to TRBJ2-5; 7 nucleotides agree with TRBD1. The CDR3 consists of 15 residues. From germline, CDR1 is LGHNA and CDR2 YNFKEQ. The trim removed 2 bases at V and 2 bases at J, leaving 5 bases unmatched. This CDR3 is CASSQLQGRQETQYF. The CDR3 region has the DNA TGTGCCAGCAGCCAATTACAGGGGAGACAAGAGACCCAGTACTTC.

The rearrangement uses TRBV27 and TRBJ1-6; D call uncertain. Trimming cost V 8 bases and J 6 bases, with 5 bases left between them. Germline CDR1 MNHEY, CDR2 SMNVEV (reference sequence). This CDR3 region has 11 residues. Here the CDR3 DNA reads TGTGCCAGCTCCGGTAATTCACCCCTCCACTTT. It specifies CASSGNSPLHF.

DNA of the CDR3: TGTGCCAGTAGCATTTGGACAGGGACGAGCAATCAGCCCCAGCATTTT. The encoded protein is CASSIWTGTSNQPQHF. V gene TRBV19 combines with J gene TRBJ1-5; 8 bases align to TRBD1. The CDR3 runs to 16 residues. Germline V gene lookup returns CDR1 LNHDA and CDR2 SQIVND (reference sequence). V lost 6 bases, J lost 1 base, and 8 bases stayed unmatched.

This chain connects TRBV6-5 to TRBJ1-2, with TRBD1 matching 9 bases. The CDR3 totals 15 residues. The germline V gene has CDR1 MNHEY and CDR2 SVGAGI. Germline trimming cut 6 bases from V and 4 bases from J; bases unmatched to any gene: 9. CDR3 loop: CASSPTGQGRYGYTF. The DNA of the CDR3 is TGTGCCAGCAGCCCTACCGGACAGGGGCGCTATGGCTACACCTTC.

The rearrangement uses TRBV6-1 and TRBJ1-1; 9 nucleotides match TRBD1. The J segment lost 6 bases and the V segment lost 4 bases, leaving 12 bases of the junction unmatched. The CDR3 length is 16 residues. Germline values: CDR1 MNHNS, CDR2 SASEGT. The CDR3 DNA sequence: TGTGCCAGCAGTGCTCACCCGGGACAGGGTATCGCTGAAGCTTTCTTT. Its protein is CASSAHPGQGIAEAFF.

The V call is TRBV9, the J call TRBJ1-3; D ambiguous. V was clipped by 0 bases and J by 0 bases, with 10 bases between them. Germline CDR1 and CDR2: SGDLS and YYNGEE. The CDR3 is 16 amino acids. CDR3 in amino acids: CASSVASVSSGNTIYF. The CDR3 DNA follows: TGTGCCAGCAGCGTAGCCTCGGTTAGCTCTGGAAACACCATATATTTT.

This sequence joins TRBV2 and TRBJ2-1, with D possibly matching TRBD1 (5 bases). Trimming left V 6 bases short and J 2 bases short, with 17 bases between. Germline CDR1 and CDR2: SNHLY and FYNNEI. CDR3 size: 16 residues. The CDR3 spells CASRVGWLDTYNEQFF. In DNA form, the CDR3 reads TGTGCCAGCAGGGTTGGTTGGCTGGACACCTACAATGAGCAGTTCTTC.

The chain is built from TRBV7-3 and TRBJ1-3; D is unresolved. V dropped 6 bases and J dropped 0 bases, with 3 bases sitting between them. CDR3 length equals 12 residues. CDR1 SGHTA and CDR2 FQGTGA come from the germline V gene. In nucleotides, the CDR3 is TGTGCCAGCAGGGGCTCTGGAAACACCATATATTTT. Protein product: CASRGSGNTIYF. Variable domain in full (rest from reference TRBV7-3 and TRBJ1-3): GAGVSQTPSNKVTEKGKYVELRCDPISGHTALYWYRQSLGQGPEFLIYFQGTGAADDSGLPNDRFFAVRPEGSVSTLKIQRTERGDSAVYLCASRGSGNTIYFGEGSWLTVV.

The chain employs TRBV5-1 and TRBJ2-3; D uncertain. The CDR3 spans 14 residues. The germline V and J ends were trimmed by 0 bases and 2 bases, with 7 bases remaining between them. Germline-derived CDR1 and CDR2 are SGHRS and YFSETQ. This CDR3 is CASSLEGNTDTQYF. For the CDR3, the DNA is TGCGCCAGCAGCTTGGAAGGGAACACAGATACGCAGTATTTT.

The gene calls are TRBV28 and TRBJ2-7; 12 positions agree with TRBD1. Trimming cost V 7 bases and J 6 bases; bases outside gene matches: 10. Germline-derived CDR1 and CDR2 are MDHEN and SYDVKM. The CDR3 sequence is 15 residues long. The CDR3 DNA reads TGTGCCAGCACCCCTATCGGGACAGGGGGCCTCGAGCAGTACTTC. Residues: CASTPIGTGGLEQYF.

The chain's CDR3 is CATLKSWPTYEQYF. CDR3 nucleotide sequence: TGTGCCACCCTAAAGTCCTGGCCGACCTACGAGCAGTACTTC. The genes are TRBV28 and TRBJ2-7; no firm D call. The CDR3 spans 14 residues. Between the trimmed V and J ends, which lost 10 bases and 2 bases, there was a span of 18 bases. Germline loops: CDR1 MDHEN, CDR2 SYDVKM.

This clone was found a few times. The chain employs TRBV11-3 and TRBJ2-3; no definite D call. V was pared by 4 bases and J by 1 base, with 3 bases between. CDR3 length equals 12 residues. CDR1 and CDR2 (germline): SGHNT, YENEEA. CDR3 in DNA: TGTGCCAGCAGCTCCCGCACAGATACGCAGTATTTT. This sequence encodes CASSSRTDTQYF.

This clone has only a few counts. The chain is built from TRBV5-5 and TRBJ2-1; the D is unclear. Trimming shortened V by 3 bases and J by 4 bases, and 11 bases separated the two germline ends. The germline V gene encodes CDR1 SGHKS and CDR2 YYEKEE (reference sequence). This CDR3 comprises 14 residues. The CDR3 nucleotides are TGTGCCAGCAGCTACGTGCACGGTTACAATGAGCAGTTCTTC. Its translation is CASSYVHGYNEQFF.

This clone showed up just once. The chain has TRBV29-1 and TRBJ1-1; possibly TRBD1 for D (5 bases). The germline V gene has CDR1 SQVTM and CDR2 ANQGSEA. This CDR3 is built from 13 residues. V was shortened by 2 bases and J by 6 bases, with 13 bases between the two germline ends. In DNA, the CDR3 is TGCAGCGTTGAACGCCGGGGGTACCCTGAAGCTTTCTTT. This codes for CSVERRGYPEAFF.

The chain links TRBV28 to TRBJ1-4; D may be TRBD1 (6 bases). Trimming left V 10 bases short and J 0 bases short, with 9 bases between. Germline V gene lookup returns CDR1 MDHEN and CDR2 SYDVKM. CDR3 length: 13 amino acids. The CDR3 DNA sequence: TGTGCCACCAACAGGGCAACTAATGAAAAACTGTTTTTT. Translated, it gives CATNRATNEKLFF.

The V gene is TRBV2, the J gene TRBJ2-5, with TRBD1 identical over 7 bases. CDR3 length: 14 residues. V shed 7 bases and J 3 bases; nucleotides not matched to a gene: 8. The germline gives CDR1 SNHLY, CDR2 FYNNEI. The CDR3 DNA sequence: TGTGCCAGCACGGGTCGGGACAGAAAAGAGACCCAGTACTTC. As protein: CASTGRDRKETQYF. The full variable domain, in which reference TRBV2 and TRBJ2-5 provide the parts outside the CDR3, is EPEVTQTPSHQVTQMGQEVILRCVPISNHLYFYWYRQILGQKVEFLVSFYNNEISEKSEIFDDQFSVERPDGSNFTLKIRSTKLEDSAMYFCASTGRDRKETQYFGPGTRLLVL.

The chain has TRBV6-5 and TRBJ1-2; 10 bases map to TRBD1. This CDR3 is 14 amino acids long. V was pared by 2 bases and J by 9 bases, with 6 bases of the junction left unmatched. The V gene's germline CDR1 is MNHEY and CDR2 SVGAGI. In nucleotides, the CDR3 is TGTGCCAGCAGTTACGGACAGGGGGGAGAAAGCTACACCTTC. Protein: CASSYGQGGESYTF.

This chain connects TRBV18 to TRBJ2-1; D is possibly TRBD2 (6 bases). Germline assignment: CDR1 KGHSH and CDR2 LQKENI. Trimming removed 6 bases at V and 0 bases at J, with 12 bases between. CDR3 length: 15 residues. CDR3 in amino acids: CASSYGTPSYNEQFF. In nucleotides, the CDR3 is TGTGCCAGCTCGTATGGGACTCCCTCCTACAATGAGCAGTTCTTC.

There are a few counts of this clone. The chain links TRBV7-2 to TRBJ1-1; D call uncertain. Germline V gene sequence: CDR1 SGHTA, CDR2 FQGNSA. CDR3 length: 15 amino acids. Trimming shortened V by 1 base and J by 4 bases, and 13 bases separated the two germline ends. CDR3 residues: CASSLEGRAGTEAFF. In DNA, the CDR3 is TGTGCCAGCAGCTTAGAAGGTAGGGCAGGCACTGAAGCTTTCTTT.

V and J are TRBV5-8 and TRBJ2-7; D remains unclear. The germline V and J ends were trimmed by 5 bases and 0 bases, with 12 bases remaining between them. Germline CDR1 and CDR2: SGHTS and YDEGEE. This CDR3 contains 14 residues. Written as DNA, the CDR3 is TGTGCCAGCAGTTTGACTGTGGTCTCCTACGAGCAGTACTTC. Translation: CASSLTVVSYEQYF. The entire variable domain, with the rest obtained from reference TRBV5-8 and TRBJ2-7, is as follows: EAGVTQSPTHLIKTRGQQATLRCSPISGHTSVYWYQQALGLGLQFLLWYDEGEERNRGNFPPRFSGRQFPNYSSELNVNALELEDSALYLCASSLTVVSYEQYFGPGTRLTVT.

The V call is TRBV28, the J call TRBJ1-5; possible D gene TRBD1, 5 bases. Trimming pared 9 bases from V and 3 bases from J, leaving 12 bases between. Germline V lookup: CDR1 MDHEN, CDR2 SYDVKM. This CDR3 contains 13 residues. CDR3 region: CASTGPPNQPQHF. The CDR3 DNA sequence: TGTGCCAGTACGGGGCCCCCCAATCAGCCCCAGCATTTT.

The V call is TRBV9, the J call TRBJ2-3, with TRBD2 identical over 9 bases. The junction had 4 bases not matched to a gene; V was cut back by 0 bases and J by 5 bases. Germline V lookup: CDR1 SGDLS, CDR2 YYNGEE. The CDR3 loop spans 15 amino acids. The CDR3 DNA reads TGTGCCAGCAGCGTAGCCAGCGGGGGGATAGATACGCAGTATTTT. This translates into CASSVASGGIDTQYF.

This clone was found many times. The rearrangement links TRBV5-4 to TRBJ1-1; 8 nucleotides align to TRBD1. This CDR3 comprises 12 residues. The V gene's germline CDR1 is SGHNT and CDR2 YYREEE (reference sequence). The trim removed 4 bases at V and 4 bases at J, leaving 0 bases unmatched. CDR3 in DNA: TGTGCCAGCAGCACAGGGGGCACTGAAGCTTTCTTT. Its translation: CASSTGGTEAFF.

The CDR3 protein is CASSLVSGEGNTIYF. The CDR3 DNA reads TGCGCCAGCAGCTTGGTTTCAGGGGAAGGAAACACCATATATTTT. This chain connects TRBV5-1 to TRBJ1-3; tentatively, D is TRBD1 (6 bases). Per the germline V gene, CDR1 is SGHRS and CDR2 is YFSETQ. V was shortened by 0 bases and J by 4 bases, with 11 bases between the two germline ends. The CDR3 sequence is 15 residues long.